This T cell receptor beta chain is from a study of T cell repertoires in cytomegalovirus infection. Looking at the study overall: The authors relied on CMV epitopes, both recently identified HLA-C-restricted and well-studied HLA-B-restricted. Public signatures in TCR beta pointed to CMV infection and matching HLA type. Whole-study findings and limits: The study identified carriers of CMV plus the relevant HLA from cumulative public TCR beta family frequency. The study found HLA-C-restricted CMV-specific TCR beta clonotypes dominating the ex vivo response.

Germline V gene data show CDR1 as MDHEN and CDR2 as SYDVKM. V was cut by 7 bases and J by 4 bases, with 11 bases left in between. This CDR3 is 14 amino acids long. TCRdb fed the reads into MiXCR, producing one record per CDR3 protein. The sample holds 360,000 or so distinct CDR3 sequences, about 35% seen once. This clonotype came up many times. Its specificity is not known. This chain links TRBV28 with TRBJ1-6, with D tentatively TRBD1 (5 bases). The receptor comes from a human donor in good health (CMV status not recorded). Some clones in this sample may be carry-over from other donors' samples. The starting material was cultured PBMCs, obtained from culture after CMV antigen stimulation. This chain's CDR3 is CASNPGGYNSPLHF. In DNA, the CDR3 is TGTGCCAGCAATCCTGGGGGTTATAATTCACCCCTCCACTTT.